This T cell receptor (beta chain) derives from a study of identical twins. TCRdb re-called the 5' RACE reads through MiXCR, storing one row per CDR3 protein. Counted here are approximately 230,000 distinct CDR3 sequences, about 14% occurring once; the ten biggest clones make up around 8.3%. The V gene end was trimmed by 3 bases and the J gene end by 4 bases; junction bases not matched to a gene: 13. CDR3 length: 17 residues. The germline V gene encodes CDR1 LGHNA and CDR2 YNFKEQ. The source material was memory (CD45RO+) T cells sorted from blood. The J gene is TRBJ1-1, the V gene TRBV4-2; 8 nucleotides line up with TRBD1. The source is a young woman in good health. CDR3 in DNA: TGTGCCAGCAGCCAGCCACAGGGGGATTCACGCGCCACTGAAGCTTTCTTT. Translating gives CASSQPQGDSRATEAFF.